Detailed here is one T cell receptor (beta chain). Antigen: not known. This sample stems from a study of T-cell reconstitution after alpha-beta-depleted transplantation in children. Study results and limitations: After transplant, at about two months, alpha-beta T cells were reportedly derived from several hundred expanded graft clones. At the one-year point after transplant, T-cell counts and TCRbeta diversity were found to come mostly from T cells that had been newly produced. Recipient T cells and thymic progenitors that survived gave rise to the high TCRbeta diversity observed at day 60 in some patients.

The TCRbeta library incorporated unique molecular identifiers. One entry per CDR3 protein results from TCRdb running MiXCR on the PCR reads. There are about 440,000 distinct CDR3 sequences in the sample; 43% occur only once, and roughly 27% lies in the top ten. Germline values: CDR1 SEHNR, CDR2 FQNEAQ (reference sequence). V lost 3 bases to trimming and J lost 1 base; unmatched junction nucleotides: 4. This CDR3 region has 16 residues. This material consisted of PBMCs, taken before TCRalphabeta/CD19-depleted stem cell transplant. V and J are TRBV7-9 and TRBJ2-2, with TRBD2 matching 8 bases. This receptor was obtained from a girl aged 2-10 years with aplastic anemia, due to receive a stem cell transplant. The CDR3 loop reads CASSLRRGENTGELFF. In DNA, the CDR3 is TGTGCCAGCAGCTTGAGGCGGGGGGAGAACACCGGGGAGCTGTTTTTT. Full variable domain (outside the CDR3, taken from reference TRBV7-9 and TRBJ2-2): DTGVSQNPRHKITKRGQNVTFRCDPISEHNRLYWYRQTLGQGPEFLTYFQNEAQLEKSRLLSDRFSAERPKGSFSTLEIQRTEQGDSAMYLCASSLRRGENTGELFFGEGSRLTVL.